These 6 T cell receptor beta chains were sequenced from one sample in a study of cytomegalovirus exposure and HLA in healthy donors (dated by TCRdb to the late 2010s). Receptor amplification or capture employed the immunoSEQ multiplex PCR assay. TCRdb provides this immuneACCESS table in a form limited to in-frame rearrangements. Some clones are lacking; in checked studies, under half of them reflect an unresolved V gene, and why the rest are absent is not known. The sample includes 85,000 to 130,000 clones, with about nine tenths observed a single time. Of the sample, about 1.8% is held by the ten largest clones. The sequenced sample consisted of PBMCs. The receptors derive from a woman aged 18-35 years in good health and CMV-seropositive.

This clone was observed once. The gene calls are TRBV6-6 and TRBJ1-3; no reliable D call. The CDR3 is 14 amino acids. V gave up 6 bases and J gave up 3 bases, with 12 bases separating them. The germline gives CDR1 MNHNY, CDR2 SVGAGI (reference sequence). DNA for the CDR3: TGTGCCAGCAGCACCGGGGTCTTTGGAAACACCATATATTTT. Its protein product is CASSTGVFGNTIYF.

The rearrangement uses TRBV18 and TRBJ2-3; 9 bases agree with TRBD1. In germline, CDR1 is KGHSH, CDR2 LQKENI. V shed 5 bases and J 1 base; nucleotides not matched to a gene: 1. This CDR3 region has 14 residues. CDR3 residues: CASSWTGGTDTQYF. The CDR3, as DNA: TGTGCCAGCTCATGGACAGGGGGCACAGATACGCAGTATTTT.

V and J are TRBV4-1 and TRBJ1-6; 7 bases are a match to TRBD1. Germline V CDR1 and CDR2: MGHRA, YSYEKL. The CDR3 loop spans 15 amino acids. V was pared by 1 base and J by 7 bases, with 4 bases of the junction left unmatched. In DNA, the CDR3 is TGCGCCAGCAGCCAAGCTACAGGGGTAAATTCACCCCTCCACTTT. Its protein product is CASSQATGVNSPLHF.

V gene TRBV1 combines with J gene TRBJ2-3; the table gives TRBD2 as D, unverified against the DNA. TRBV1 has pseudogene status. The CDR3 extends over 10 amino acids. The CDR3 DNA is TGCCCCGGGTTTCCAGATACGCAGTATTTT. Its translation: CPGFPDTQYF.

This rearrangement joins TRBV5-4 to TRBJ1-2; 10 bases fit TRBD1. CDR1 SGHNT and CDR2 YYREEE come from the germline V gene (reference sequence). This CDR3 is 16 amino acids long. V was clipped by 4 bases and J by 2 bases; unmatched bases: 8. The chain's CDR3 is CASSPLPGQGNYGYTF. In DNA, the CDR3 is TGTGCCAGCAGCCCCCTACCGGGACAGGGGAACTATGGCTACACCTTC.

The rearrangement links TRBV10-2 to TRBJ1-4; tentative D call: TRBD1 (5 bases). V lost 4 bases and J lost 4, with 10 bases in between. The CDR3 sequence is 14 residues long. Germline CDR1 and CDR2: WSHSY and SAAADI. CDR3 bases: TGCGCCAGCAGTGTGGGGCAGCTTAATGAAAAACTGTTTTTT. Translated: CASSVGQLNEKLFF.